One sample yielded the 18 T cell receptor beta chains listed below, sequenced in a study of cytomegalovirus exposure and HLA in healthy donors. The PCR ran on 60 Vbeta and 13 Jbeta primers. This table comes from immunoSEQ multiplex PCR, and its TCRdb copy is limited to in-frame clones, with some not included. In the table there are more than 95,000 clones, 75% to 85% of which are singletons. Sequences were obtained from PBMCs. These receptors were taken from a man aged 18 to 29 in good health and CMV-seronegative.

V and J are TRBV5-3 and TRBJ1-1, with D unclear. TRBV5-3 counts as an open reading frame of uncertain function. The CDR3 runs 14 residues. V lost 10 bases, J lost 0 bases, and 16 bases lay in between. Here the CDR3 reads CAPTSCIMNTEAFF. The CDR3 DNA reads as TGTGCCCCAACTTCCTGTATAATGAACACTGAAGCTTTCTTT.

V usage is TRBV5-1 and J usage is TRBJ1-2; 7 bases line up with TRBD1. This CDR3 spans 17 amino acids. Trimming at V came to 1 base and at J to 4 bases, leaving 13 bases not matched to a gene. Germline lookup yields CDR1 SGHRS and CDR2 YFSETQ. The CDR3 spells CASSLLPPGQEGYGYTF. CDR3 nucleotides: TGCGCCAGCAGCTTGCTCCCCCCTGGACAGGAGGGCTATGGCTACACCTTC.

In DNA form, the CDR3 reads TGTGCCAGCAGTTTATCCTCTAGTTCCTACAATGAGCAGTTCTTC. Residues: CASSLSSSSYNEQFF. The gene calls are TRBV27 and TRBJ2-1; D is undetermined. Germline V gives CDR1 MNHEY, CDR2 SMNVEV (reference sequence). The V end lost 0 bases, the J end lost 1 base, and 7 bases lay between the germline ends. The CDR3 contains 15 residues.

About this clone: A junction end diverges from the germline sequence, so it may reflect a read error. This chain uses TRBV7-9 with TRBJ1-1, with a tentative D call TRBD1 (5 bases). CDR3 length: 15 residues. CDR1 SEHNR and CDR2 FQNEAQ come from the germline V gene (reference sequence). CDR3 amino acids: CSSSLLRGGNTEAFF. CDR3 DNA: TGTTCCAGCAGCTTATTGAGGGGAGGAAACACTGAAGCTTTCTTT.

V is TRBV5-4 and J is TRBJ1-2; a possible D gene is TRBD1 (5 bases). CDR3 size: 12 residues. The germline V gene has CDR1 SGHNT and CDR2 YYREEE (reference sequence). Trimming stripped 4 bases from V and 6 bases from J, with 10 bases between. This CDR3 reads CASSIGHNGYTF. The CDR3 region has the DNA TGTGCCAGCAGCATCGGACATAATGGCTACACCTTC.

This clone occurred once. This chain links TRBV5-1 with TRBJ1-4, with TRBD1 matching over 8 bases. The junction had 5 bases not matched to a gene; V was cut back by 3 bases and J by 4 bases. CDR1 is SGHRS, CDR2 YFSETQ, per germline. This CDR3 has 15 residues. The CDR3 region is CASSWTGLDNEKLFF. The CDR3 coding sequence is TGCGCCAGCAGCTGGACAGGGCTTGATAATGAAAAACTGTTTTTT.

The J gene is TRBJ1-2, the V gene TRBV27; TRBD1 matches 8 bases. V trimming: 3 bases; J trimming: 8 bases; junction bases outside the gene matches: 8. Germline V gene data show CDR1 as MNHEY and CDR2 as SMNVEV (reference sequence). The CDR3 extends over 14 amino acids. Here the CDR3 DNA reads TGTGCCAGCAGTTTGGATGGACAGGGATTGGGCTACACCTTC. This sequence encodes CASSLDGQGLGYTF.

The chain is built from TRBV6-4 and TRBJ2-1; 8 nucleotides line up with TRBD2. Germline CDR1 and CDR2: MRHNA and SNTAGT. Trimming cost V 3 bases and J 2 bases; bases outside gene matches: 3. CDR3 length: 15 residues. The CDR3 DNA is TGTGCCAGCAGTGAACGGGAGGGGCCCTACAATGAGCAGTTCTTC. It codes for CASSEREGPYNEQFF.

The CDR3 protein is CASRPLSRGLEQPQHF. The CDR3 DNA sequence: TGTGCCAGCAGACCCCTCTCCAGGGGGCTGGAACAGCCCCAGCATTTT. This rearrangement joins TRBV27 to TRBJ1-5; 8 bases are shared with TRBD1. CDR3 length: 16 amino acids. The ends lost 6 bases at V and 7 bases at J; junction bases unmatched: 14. The V gene's germline CDR1 is MNHEY and CDR2 SMNVEV (reference sequence).

The gene calls are TRBV5-1 and TRBJ2-7; D call uncertain. Trimming removed 1 base from V and 3 bases from J, with 8 bases in between. Germline-derived CDR1 and CDR2 are SGHRS and YFSETQ. The CDR3 spans 13 residues. CDR3: CASSLTGDYEQYF. CDR3 in DNA: TGCGCCAGCAGCTTGACCGGTGACTACGAGCAGTACTTC.

This clone was detected only once. This chain uses TRBV2 with TRBJ2-5, with a tentative D call TRBD1 (5 bases). This CDR3 has 13 amino acids. Trimming stripped 7 bases from V and 2 bases from J, with 11 bases between. Germline assignment: CDR1 SNHLY and CDR2 FYNNEI. The CDR3 coding sequence is TGTGCCAGCAACCTCAGGGTACAAGAGACCCAGTACTTC. It specifies CASNLRVQETQYF.

This sequence joins TRBV5-8 and TRBJ2-1, with 9 bases identical to TRBD2. The junction had 1 base not matched to a gene; V was cut back by 0 bases and J by 3 bases. This CDR3 is 15 amino acids long. CDR1 is SGHTS, CDR2 YDEGEE, per germline. This chain's CDR3 is CASSLETSGYNEQFF. In nucleotides, the CDR3 is TGTGCCAGCAGCTTGGAGACTAGCGGCTACAATGAGCAGTTCTTC.

The rearrangement links TRBV9 to TRBJ2-2; the match to TRBD2 covers 9 bases. From germline, CDR1 is SGDLS and CDR2 YYNGEE. Trimming at V came to 0 bases and at J to 3 bases, leaving 6 bases not matched to a gene. The CDR3 has 17 amino acids. DNA of the CDR3: TGTGCCAGCAGCGTAGAGGGCAGCGGGAGGTACACCGGGGAGCTGTTTTTT. It yields the protein CASSVEGSGRYTGELFF.

The genes are TRBV4-3 and TRBJ2-1, with a possible D match to TRBD2 (5 bases). The CDR3 has 16 amino acids. The germline V and J ends were trimmed by 0 bases and 2 bases, with 11 bases remaining between them. Per germline, CDR1 LGHNA and CDR2 YSLEER. CDR3: CASSQDLGEAYNEQFF. DNA for the CDR3: TGCGCCAGCAGCCAAGATCTGGGAGAGGCCTACAATGAGCAGTTCTTC.

CDR3 sequence reads: CASSVDGKRRLGGETQYF. The CDR3, as DNA: TGTGCCAGCAGCGTAGATGGTAAGAGGAGACTAGGCGGAGAGACCCAGTACTTC. The chain couples TRBV9 to TRBJ2-5, with D perhaps TRBD2 (6 bases). Germline values: CDR1 SGDLS, CDR2 YYNGEE. Deletions cut 0 bases from V and 4 bases from J, with 22 bases between. The CDR3 sequence is 18 residues long.

The chain recombines TRBV27 with TRBJ2-5; D perhaps matches TRBD1 (5 bases). This CDR3 spans 16 amino acids. Trimming took 4 bases from V and 5 from J, leaving 20 bases between them. Germline lookup yields CDR1 MNHEY and CDR2 SMNVEV (reference sequence). CDR3: CASSWRVDGQSETQYF. In nucleotides, the CDR3 is TGTGCCAGCAGTTGGCGAGTGGATGGACAATCTGAGACCCAGTACTTC.

This clone was found a few times. J is TRBJ2-3 and V is TRBV7-9; D may be TRBD2 (6 bases). CDR1 is SEHNR and CDR2 is FQNEAQ in the germline V gene (reference sequence). V was pared by 2 bases and J by 0 bases, with 9 bases between. This CDR3 has 15 residues. In nucleotides, the CDR3 is TGTGCCAGCAGCTTACAAGGGACTAGCACAGATACGCAGTATTTT. Its translation is CASSLQGTSTDTQYF.

The chain links TRBV10-3 to TRBJ2-3, with a weak D call TRBD2 (6 bases). CDR3 length: 15 amino acids. The germline CDR1 and CDR2 sequences are ENHRY and SYGVKD. V was clipped by 3 bases and J by 3 bases, with 13 bases between them. The CDR3 is CAISEGGTETDTQYF. The CDR3 DNA follows: TGTGCCATCAGTGAAGGCGGGACGGAAACAGATACGCAGTATTTT.